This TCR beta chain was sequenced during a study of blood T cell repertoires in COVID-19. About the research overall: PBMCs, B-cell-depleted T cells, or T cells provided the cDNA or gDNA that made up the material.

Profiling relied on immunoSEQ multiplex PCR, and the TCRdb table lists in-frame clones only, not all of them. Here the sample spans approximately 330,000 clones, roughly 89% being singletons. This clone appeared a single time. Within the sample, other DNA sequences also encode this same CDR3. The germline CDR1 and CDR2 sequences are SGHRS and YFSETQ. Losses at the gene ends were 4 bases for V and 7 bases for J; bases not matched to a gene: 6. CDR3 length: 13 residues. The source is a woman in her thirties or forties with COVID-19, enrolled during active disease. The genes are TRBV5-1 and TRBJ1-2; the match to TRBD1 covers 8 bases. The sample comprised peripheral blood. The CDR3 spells CASSSGQGSGYTF. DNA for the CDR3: TGCGCCAGCAGCAGTGGACAGGGAAGTGGCTACACCTTC.